The next 20 T cell receptor beta chains were all read from a single sample in a study of cytomegalovirus exposure and HLA in healthy donors. Primers: 60 Vbeta forward and 13 Jbeta reverse. Only in-frame clones appear in the TCRdb table, and some are missing; sequencing was by immunoSEQ multiplex PCR. The profile shows about 200,000 clones, about 90% of them singletons. The material sequenced was PBMCs. The receptors were gathered from a boy aged 2 to 10 in good health and CMV-seronegative.

Of note for this clone: The sample contains more than one DNA sequence encoding this CDR3. The chain couples TRBV5-1 to TRBJ1-5, with D uncertain. V was cut by 0 bases and J by 3 bases, with 7 bases left in between. CDR1 is SGHRS and CDR2 is YFSETQ in the germline V gene. The CDR3 runs 14 residues. The CDR3 reads CASSLGPINQPQHF. CDR3 bases: TGCGCCAGCAGCTTGGGGCCAATCAATCAGCCCCAGCATTTT.

The gene calls are TRBV27 and TRBJ1-5, with TRBD1 matching 9 bases. Germline assignment: CDR1 MNHEY and CDR2 SMNVEV (reference sequence). The V segment lost 6 bases and the J segment 2 bases; nucleotides outside the gene matches: 5. This CDR3 has 15 residues. CDR3 DNA sequence: TGTGCCAGCAGGGACACAGGGGGCCGCAATCAGCCCCAGCATTTT. Protein: CASRDTGGRNQPQHF.

The genes are TRBV20-1 and TRBJ2-7, with D possibly matching TRBD2 (6 bases). Germline values: CDR1 DFQATT, CDR2 SNEGSKA (reference sequence). This CDR3 contains 11 residues. The V end was cut by 6 bases, the J end by 3 bases, with 9 bases between. The CDR3 region is CSAKTSYEQYF. CDR3 in DNA: TGCAGTGCCAAGACTAGCTACGAGCAGTACTTC.

This chain connects TRBV19 to TRBJ2-5; a weak D match, TRBD1 (6 bases). The J call is uncertain, as TRBJ2-7 better fits the DNA end. The germline V gene has CDR1 LNHDA and CDR2 SQIVND (reference sequence). CDR3 length equals 14 residues. The CDR3 DNA reads as TGTGCCAGTGGATTCGGGACAAGCCCGTACGAGCAGTACTTC. Amino acids: CASGFGTSPYEQYF.

This sequence joins TRBV5-1 and TRBJ2-7, with 8 positions matching TRBD1. The CDR3 is 14 amino acids. The V gene's germline CDR1 is SGHRS and CDR2 YFSETQ. Trimming removed 2 bases from V and 5 bases from J; junction bases left unmatched: 6. The CDR3 protein is CASSLGQGPNEQYF. CDR3 in DNA: TGCGCCAGCAGCTTAGGACAGGGTCCCAACGAGCAGTACTTC.

The V and J genes are TRBV27 and TRBJ2-7; perhaps TRBD2 as D (6 bases). There are 12 residues in the CDR3. Trimming cost V 4 bases and J 6 bases, with 10 bases left between them. The germline CDR1 and CDR2 sequences are MNHEY and SMNVEV (reference sequence). Here the CDR3 reads CASSWNSGEQYF. CDR3 DNA sequence: TGTGCCAGCAGTTGGAATAGCGGCGAGCAGTACTTC.

V and J are TRBV5-1 and TRBJ1-4; D is unresolved. Per the germline V gene, CDR1 is SGHRS and CDR2 is YFSETQ. The CDR3 runs 14 residues. Trimming cost V 4 bases and J 1 base, with 8 bases left between them. The CDR3 nucleotides read TGCGCCAGCAGCCCCGGGATAACTAATGAAAAACTGTTTTTT. Protein product: CASSPGITNEKLFF.

The chain has TRBV18 and TRBJ2-4, with 7 bases lining up with TRBD2. Germline values: CDR1 KGHSH, CDR2 LQKENI. V trimming: 4 bases; J trimming: 1 base; junction bases outside the gene matches: 4. The CDR3 sequence is 15 residues long. The CDR3 DNA reads TGTGCCAGCTCACGACGGGACTACGCCAAAAACATTCAGTACTTC. It specifies CASSRRDYAKNIQYF.

This chain joins TRBV5-1 and TRBJ2-7; 13 bases are a match to TRBD2. The CDR3 covers 16 residues. J lost 5 bases, V lost 4 bases, and 9 bases had no gene match. Germline assignment: CDR1 SGHRS and CDR2 YFSETQ. CDR3 amino acids: CASSVSTSGRFHEQYF. In DNA form, the CDR3 reads TGCGCCAGCAGCGTATCGACTAGCGGGAGGTTCCACGAGCAGTACTTC.

This clone showed up just a few times. The gene calls are TRBV19 and TRBJ1-3; D uncertain. The CDR3 is made up of 15 amino acids. The V gene lost 3 bases and the J gene lost 0 bases, with 9 bases spanning the gap. Germline V CDR1 and CDR2: LNHDA, SQIVND (reference sequence). CDR3 DNA sequence: TGTGCCAGTAGTATGCCTCAGATCTCTGGAAACACCATATATTTT. It translates to CASSMPQISGNTIYF. The entire variable domain, with the rest obtained from reference TRBV19 and TRBJ1-3, is as follows: DGGITQSPKYLFRKEGQNVTLSCEQNLNHDAMYWYRQDPGQGLRLIYYSQIVNDFQKGDIAEGYSVSREKKESFPLTVTSAQKNPTAFYLCASSMPQISGNTIYFGEGSWLTVV.

V and J are TRBV6-5 and TRBJ1-5; no clear D. Trimming pared 0 bases from V and 1 base from J, leaving 10 bases between. Germline V CDR1 and CDR2: MNHEY, SVGAGI. The CDR3 length is 16 residues. CDR3 nucleotides: TGTGCCAGCAGTTACTCCGGGGTTGAAAGCAATCAGCCCCAGCATTTT. It is translated as CASSYSGVESNQPQHF.

The chain carries TRBV11-2 and TRBJ2-2, with 11 positions matching TRBD2. Germline V gene lookup returns CDR1 SGHAT and CDR2 FQNNGV. The CDR3 is made up of 16 amino acids. V gave up 5 bases and J gave up 4 bases; unmatched junction bases: 6. The CDR3, as DNA: TGTGCCAGCAGCCCGCAGCTAGCGGGGGGCACCGGGGAGCTGTTTTTT. This gives the protein CASSPQLAGGTGELFF.

J is TRBJ1-1 and V is TRBV28, with unresolved D. The V end lost 7 bases, the J end lost 0 bases, and 9 bases lay between the germline ends. The CDR3 covers 13 residues. CDR1 is MDHEN and CDR2 is SYDVKM in the germline V gene. CDR3 nucleotides: TGTGCCAGCAAATGGGCTGTGAACACTGAAGCTTTCTTT. This sequence encodes CASKWAVNTEAFF.

The CDR3 DNA reads TGTGCCAGCAGCGTATCCGGGACTAGCGGGGTTGAGCAGTTCTTC. Protein: CASSVSGTSGVEQFF. The rearrangement links TRBV9 to TRBJ2-1; 13 nucleotides line up with TRBD2. The CDR3 is 15 residues long. J was trimmed by 9 bases and V by 1 base; bases with no gene match: 4. CDR1 SGDLS and CDR2 YYNGEE come from the germline V gene.

The chain recombines TRBV6-5 with TRBJ2-5; possible D gene TRBD2, 6 bases. Germline V lookup: CDR1 MNHEY, CDR2 SVGAGI. The ends were cut back, 5 bases at V and 3 bases at J, with 13 bases in the middle. This CDR3 is 14 amino acids long. The CDR3 reads CASSPRLVKETQYF. The CDR3 coding sequence is TGTGCCAGCAGTCCTAGACTAGTAAAAGAGACCCAGTACTTC.

The chain couples TRBV9 to TRBJ2-7, with 7 bases identical to TRBD1. There are 13 residues in the CDR3. Germline trimming cut 2 bases from V and 2 bases from J; bases unmatched to any gene: 1. Germline CDR1 reads SGDLS; CDR2 reads YYNGEE. The CDR3 sequence: CASSVQGAYEQYF. For the CDR3, the DNA is TGTGCCAGCAGCGTTCAGGGGGCCTACGAGCAGTACTTC.

The gene calls are TRBV5-1 and TRBJ1-1; 8 positions agree with TRBD1. Germline-derived CDR1 and CDR2 are SGHRS and YFSETQ. Germline trimming cut 4 bases from V and 1 base from J; bases unmatched to any gene: 3. The CDR3 has 14 residues. CDR3: CASSKGQGNTEAFF. In DNA, the CDR3 is TGCGCCAGCAGCAAAGGACAGGGGAACACTGAAGCTTTCTTT.

The rearrangement links TRBV7-9 to TRBJ2-3, with 12 nucleotides matching TRBD2. Looked up from germline, CDR1 is SEHNR and CDR2 is FQNEAQ (reference sequence). The V segment lost 0 bases and the J segment 2 bases; nucleotides outside the gene matches: 6. CDR3 length: 18 residues. The chain's CDR3 is CASSLAGGLAGNTDTQYF. The CDR3 region has the DNA TGTGCCAGCAGCTTAGCGGGTGGACTAGCGGGGAACACAGATACGCAGTATTTT.

The CDR3 bases are TGTGCCAGCAGTCAGATCCGGGACAGGACCGAGCAGTACTTC. Protein product: CASSQIRDRTEQYF. V gene TRBV6-5 combines with J gene TRBJ2-7, with TRBD1 matching over 8 bases. This CDR3 is built from 14 residues. Germline V gives CDR1 MNHEY, CDR2 SVGAGI. With 5 bases clipped from V and 6 bases from J, the junction kept 9 bases outside the gene matches.

V and J are TRBV30 and TRBJ1-1, with 9 nucleotides matching TRBD1. The CDR3 has 13 residues. Per the germline V gene, CDR1 is GTSNPN and CDR2 is SVGIG (reference sequence). The CDR3 protein is CASAAGQGSEAFF. The CDR3 DNA follows: TGTGCATCGGCAGCGGGACAGGGTTCTGAAGCTTTCTTT. Looking up the rest from reference TRBV30 and TRBJ1-1 gives the full variable domain: SQTIHQWPATLVQPVGSPLSLECTVEGTSNPNLYWYRQAAGRGLQLLFYSVGIGQISSEVPQNLSASRPQDRQFILSSKKLLLSDSGFYLCASAAGQGSEAFFGQGTRLTVV.